This T cell receptor (beta chain) was profiled in a study of vaccination and CD4 T cells after COVID-19. Study-wide results and caveats: Within the convalescent patients, a median approximately 87% of the SARS-CoV-2-reactive clones were ones that appeared only post-vaccination. Convalescent patients were relatively few, and early post-infection timepoints were missing.

Treatment described: approximately nine-day PBMC culture with coronavirus spike peptide pools or control peptides (ViraFEST assay). Germline CDR1 and CDR2: SNHLY and FYNNEI. The CDR3 length is 12 residues. V was cut by 3 bases and J by 7 bases, with 9 bases left in between. Regarding this clonotype: Its specificity is not known.

Sequence data for DNA of cultured CD4+ T cells were generated by the Oncomine TCR Beta short-read assay. The source of extracted genomic DNA was cultured CD4+ T cells. TCRdb independently ran MiXCR on the PCR reads; one entry per CDR3 protein. The sample has over 10,000 distinct CDR3 sequences, 60% to 75% seen once. The chain joins TRBV2 to TRBJ2-5, with unresolved D. The TCR sequence derives from a human donor who had recovered from COVID-19. The sequenced sample was CD4+ T cells from blood, cultured in vitro. The CDR3 region is CASSERGVTQYF. The CDR3 bases are TGTGCCAGCAGTGAGAGAGGTGTGACCCAGTACTTC.